This T cell receptor (beta chain) was identified in a study of T cells in Graves' hyperthyroidism and ophthalmopathy. Amplification yielded TCR beta CDR3 regions, with RNA transcripts as the source. The HTBI primer set was used in a first-round RT-PCR of the TCR CDR3. One entry per CDR3 protein results from TCRdb running MiXCR on the multiplex PCR reads. Among approximately 400,000 distinct CDR3 sequences listed, less than 15% were seen once. This clonotype was picked up many times. The germline CDR1 and CDR2 sequences are LGHDT and YNNKEL (reference sequence). CDR3 length: 16 amino acids. Trimming removed 3 bases from V and 1 base from J; junction bases left unmatched: 8.

Material: blood. This rearrangement joins TRBV3-1 to TRBJ2-5; 7 bases map to TRBD2. The TCR was taken from a man aged 25 to 45 with Graves' hyperthyroidism that later progressed to Graves' ophthalmopathy. The CDR3 loop is CASSQSRTRGQETQYF. In DNA form, the CDR3 reads TGTGCCAGCAGCCAGAGTAGGACTAGAGGCCAAGAGACCCAGTACTTC.